This T cell receptor beta chain was identified in a study of blood T cell repertoires in COVID-19 (dated by TCRdb to 2020 to 2021). About the investigation overall: The collaborator samples originated in the United States, Italy and Spain and spanned the acute and convalescent phases of COVID-19. The prospective study material was composed of cDNA or gDNA derived from T cells, B-cell-depleted T cells, or PBMCs. Subjects who had been exposed to COVID-19, were actively infected with it, or had recovered from it provided the deeply sampled blood TCRbeta repertoires that made up the dataset. The repertoires were released in a freely available public database intended as a resource for research on the immune response to SARS-CoV-2. The samples were drawn from two sources: the first 160 participants of the ongoing ImmuneRACE study, and some 1,300 subjects contributed by 6 global collaborators. Sample metadata almost always included a de-identified subject ID, COVID-19 status, age in years and sex. HLA class I and class II types, where available, came from metadata supplied by the sample provider rather than from assay-based typing.

The immunoSEQ Assay, a bias-controlled multiplex PCR, was used to amplify TCRbeta CDR3 regions from genomic DNA. Per the source publication's procedure: The number of nucleated cells in each sample was estimated by amplification of reference gene primers within the assay. To quantify the absolute abundance of each unique TCRbeta CDR3 rearrangement, sequence reads were collapsed and filtered. For each sample, productive Simpson clonality was calculated as the square root of Simpson's diversity index across productive rearrangements. TCRdb stores this immuneACCESS table with in-frame sequences only. Part of the clones is absent; in the studies checked, under half of the shortfall reflects unresolved V genes, and no reason is known for the rest. The V and J calls and clone size are taken from that table; D and trimming were inferred from the DNA. The sample table shows around 120,000 clones, and roughly 83% are seen once. The ten biggest clones cover roughly 2.4% of the sample.

Each collaborating institution followed its own protocols to collect whole blood in K2EDTA tubes. For TCRbeta analysis, collaborators shipped samples as frozen whole blood, isolated PBMCs, or DNA extracted from either of those sample types. About this clone itself: Its recognized antigen is unknown. No much larger clone exists at a distance of one base, and base qualities are not known.

What the authors observed across the whole study: Clinical and demographic metadata were provided uncurated, with the amount varying by source and participant.

CDR1 and CDR2 were assigned from the germline V gene as SGHTA and FQGNSA. Trimming costs V 8 bases and J 6 bases, and their ends lie 8 bases apart. Taken from cysteine to phenylalanine, the CDR3 has 12 residues. CDR3 DNA only is kept here, 36 bases in frame from base 1. This chain is built from TRBV7-2 and TRBJ1-6, with no reliable assignment of the D segment. Sequencing was done on a sample of peripheral blood. The TCR was taken from a man between 25 and 39 years old with acute or convalescent COVID-19. At the DNA level, the sequence is TGTGCCAGCGGCCCAGTTAATTCACCCCTCCACTTT. This sequence encodes CASGPVNSPLHF.